These 11 T cell receptor beta chains were all obtained from the same sample, sequenced in a study of blood T cell repertoires in COVID-19. Data came from immunoSEQ multiplex PCR; TCRdb stores just in-frame clones and leaves some out. Seen here are approximately 120,000 clones, 85% observed once, and the top ten hold less than 3.5%. The sequenced sample was peripheral blood. The receptors originated from a woman of 80 years or more with COVID-19, enrolled during active disease.

V gene TRBV7-9 combines with J gene TRBJ1-5; the match to TRBD1 covers 8 bases. From germline, CDR1 is SEHNR and CDR2 FQNEAQ (reference sequence). The CDR3 is 13 amino acids. The V and J ends lost 5 bases and 8 bases, in that order; junction bases with no gene match: 5. The CDR3 DNA is TGTGCCAGCAGCCCGACAGGGGTCGAGCCCCAGCATTTT. Translated: CASSPTGVEPQHF.

The J gene is TRBJ2-5, the V gene TRBV12-1; the table's TRBD2 call for D was not verified on the DNA. TRBV12-1 is designated a pseudogene. CDR3 length equals 11 residues. CDR3 in amino acids: CASQREETQYF. CDR3 coding DNA: TGTGCCAGCCAGCGGGAAGAGACCCAGTACTTC.

The chain carries TRBV15 and TRBJ2-7; TRBD2 matches at 9 bases. Germline V lookup: CDR1 LNHNV, CDR2 YYDKDF (reference sequence). CDR3 length: 17 residues. The J segment lost 1 base and the V segment lost 0 bases, leaving 7 bases of the junction unmatched. CDR3 region: CATSRERTSGRSYEQYF. The CDR3 nucleotides read TGTGCCACCAGCAGAGAACGCACTAGCGGGCGGTCCTACGAGCAGTACTTC.

The chain recombines TRBV10-3 with TRBJ1-1; no firm D call. V gave up 4 bases and J gave up 1 base, with 7 bases separating them. The CDR3 totals 13 residues. Germline assignment: CDR1 ENHRY and CDR2 SYGVKD. For the CDR3, the DNA is TGTGCCATCAGTGCTACAGCGAACACTGAAGCTTTCTTT. Translating it yields CAISATANTEAFF.

V and J are TRBV5-6 and TRBJ1-1; no definite D call. In germline, CDR1 is SGHDT, CDR2 YYEEEE. This CDR3 has 14 amino acids. Between the trimmed V and J ends, which lost 0 bases and 5 bases, there was a span of 11 bases. The CDR3 coding sequence is TGTGCCAGCAGCTTGGTCGGGGTAGAGACTGAAGCTTTCTTT. Its translation: CASSLVGVETEAFF.

The V call is TRBV7-2, the J call TRBJ2-7, with 9 positions matching TRBD1. V was pared by 3 bases and J by 1 base, with 4 bases of the junction left unmatched. This CDR3 has 15 residues. CDR1 and CDR2 (germline): SGHTA, FQGNSA. The DNA for the CDR3 is TGTGCCAGCAGCTTCGGGACAGGGATTTCCTACGAGCAGTACTTC. Translated: CASSFGTGISYEQYF. The whole variable domain, filled in from reference TRBV7-2 and TRBJ2-7, reads GAGVSQSPSNKVTEKGKDVELRCDPISGHTALYWYRQSLGQGLEFLIYFQGNSAPDKSGLPSDRFSAERTGGSVSTLTIQRTQQEDSAVYLCASSFGTGISYEQYFGPGTRLTVT.

This chain connects TRBV28 to TRBJ1-4; 8 bases fit TRBD1. Losses at the gene ends were 6 bases for V and 7 bases for J; bases not matched to a gene: 7. The CDR3 is made up of 14 amino acids. The germline gives CDR1 MDHEN, CDR2 SYDVKM. The DNA for the CDR3 is TGTGCCAGCAGCCGGACAGGGATGAGTGAAAAACTGTTTTTT. Translated, it gives CASSRTGMSEKLFF.

The rearrangement joins TRBV15 to TRBJ1-2; 7 positions agree with TRBD1. This CDR3 is 13 amino acids long. From germline, CDR1 is LNHNV and CDR2 YYDKDF (reference sequence). The V and J ends lost 3 bases and 6 bases, in that order; junction bases with no gene match: 4. The CDR3 reads CATSSDRAHGYTF. The DNA for the CDR3 is TGTGCCACCAGCAGCGACAGGGCCCATGGCTACACCTTC. The complete variable domain, with remaining parts taken from reference TRBV15 and TRBJ1-2, reads DAMVIQNPRYQVTQFGKPVTLSCSQTLNHNVMYWYQQKSSQAPKLLFHYYDKDFNNEADTPDNFQSRRPNTSFCFLDIRSPGLGDTAMYLCATSSDRAHGYTFGSGTRLTVV.

The rearrangement links TRBV7-3 to TRBJ1-5; D may be TRBD1 (6 bases). Germline CDR1 SGHTA, CDR2 FQGTGA. Trimming took 4 bases from V and 6 from J, leaving 10 bases between them. CDR3 length equals 13 residues. The CDR3: CASSSQQGQPQHF. CDR3 bases: TGTGCCAGCAGCTCCCAACAGGGTCAGCCCCAGCATTTT.

The chain is built from TRBV5-1 and TRBJ2-1, with 7 bases fitting TRBD2. The CDR3 sequence is 15 residues long. Germline V gene lookup returns CDR1 SGHRS and CDR2 YFSETQ. Trimming took 1 base from V and 6 from J; bases not matched to a gene: 7. The CDR3 DNA follows: TGCGCCAGCAGCTTGATCTCTAGCGGCGGCAATGAGCAGTTCTTC. Residues: CASSLISSGGNEQFF.

The chain is built from TRBV6-5 and TRBJ2-1, with 9 bases matching TRBD1. Trimming took 4 bases from V and 4 from J; bases not matched to a gene: 5. The CDR3 consists of 15 residues. Germline V gene data show CDR1 as MNHEY and CDR2 as SVGAGI. As DNA, the CDR3 is TGTGCCAGCAGTTCCGGGACAGGGTTGTACAATGAGCAGTTCTTC. Translated, it gives CASSSGTGLYNEQFF.